Listed below are T cell receptor beta chains from one sample, sequenced in a study of T cell responses to AZD1222 COVID-19 vaccine. The data were produced by immunoSEQ multiplex PCR, yet TCRdb's version contains in-frame clones alone and is incomplete. The data show 89,000 or so clones, 85% to 90% seen once. The sequencing used peripheral blood, collected 28 days after the second AZD1222 dose. The origin of the receptors is an adult who received the AZD1222 COVID-19 vaccine. CDR3s include the opening cysteine and the closing phenylalanine or tryptophan. A D gene is named only where the DNA matches it firmly. Clone size is stated in some rows and not others, as once, few, many or a class when expanded.

clone size	V gene	J gene	D gene	CDR3 DNA	CDR3 protein
-	TRBV27	TRBJ2-1	-	TGTGCCAGCAGTTTGGGGGCGGACCCCAATGAGCAGTTCTTC	CASSLGADPNEQFF
-	TRBV27	TRBJ1-5	-	TGTGCCAGCAGCTCCGACCGGGTCAATCAGCCCCAGCATTTT	CASSSDRVNQPQHF
-	TRBV28	TRBJ2-1	-	TGTGCCAGCAGTCCCCCCGCCAAGGGGTGGGTTGGTTCCTACAATGAGCAGTTCTTC	CASSPPAKGWVGSYNEQFF
-	TRBV11-1	TRBJ2-5	TRBD1	TGTGCCAGCAGCTCACCACCGGGACAGGGGGCTGGGACCCAGTACTTC	CASSSPPGQGAGTQYF
-	TRBV28	TRBJ1-5	-	TGTGCCAGCAGTTTATTCACTCCGGGACCAAATCAGCCCCAGCATTTT	CASSLFTPGPNQPQHF
-	TRBV5-1	TRBJ2-2	-	TGCGCCAGCAGCCCGGGCCTACTAGAGTGGAGCGGTTACGGGGAGCTGTTTTTT	CASSPGLLEWSGYGELFF
-	TRBV10-3	TRBJ1-1	TRBD1	TGTGCCATCAGTGAGAGGGACAGGGATTACTCTGAAGCTTTCTTT	CAISERDRDYSEAFF
-	TRBV4-2	TRBJ2-7	TRBD2	TGTGCCAGCAGCCAAGCAACTAGCGGCTCCTACGAGCAGTACTTC	CASSQATSGSYEQYF
once	TRBV6-1	TRBJ2-1	TRBD2	TGTGCCAGCAGTGTGAATCCCGGACTAGCGGGCCACAATGAGCAGTTCTTC	CASSVNPGLAGHNEQFF
once	TRBV27	TRBJ1-1	-	TGTGCCAGCAGTTTAATAAGGGATACGATGGGCACTGAAGCTTTCTTT	CASSLIRDTMGTEAFF
-	TRBV21-1	TRBJ2-1	-	TGTGCCAGCAGCAAATGGACCCGAGGGGCCAAGTGGAGTGAGCAGTTCTTC	CASSKWTRGAKWSEQFF
-	TRBV28	TRBJ1-6	-	TGTGCCAGCAGGGGATATGTGGGGGTCCACTTT	CASRGYVGVHF
-	TRBV19	TRBJ1-5	-	TGTGCCAGTAGTCGAGAGGGAGGTCAGCCCCAGCATTTT	CASSREGGQPQHF
-	TRBV30	TRBJ2-2	-	TGTGCCTGGAGCCAGAAGGGGGGCGGCACCGGGGAGCTGTTTTTT	CAWSQKGGGTGELFF
-	TRBV6-1	TRBJ1-2	TRBD1	TGTGCCAGCAGTGAACCGGGACAGAACTATGGCTACACCTTC	CASSEPGQNYGYTF
-	TRBV2	TRBJ2-1	-	TGTGCCAGCAGTGAAAATTCCGACAATGAGCAGTTCTTC	CASSENSDNEQFF